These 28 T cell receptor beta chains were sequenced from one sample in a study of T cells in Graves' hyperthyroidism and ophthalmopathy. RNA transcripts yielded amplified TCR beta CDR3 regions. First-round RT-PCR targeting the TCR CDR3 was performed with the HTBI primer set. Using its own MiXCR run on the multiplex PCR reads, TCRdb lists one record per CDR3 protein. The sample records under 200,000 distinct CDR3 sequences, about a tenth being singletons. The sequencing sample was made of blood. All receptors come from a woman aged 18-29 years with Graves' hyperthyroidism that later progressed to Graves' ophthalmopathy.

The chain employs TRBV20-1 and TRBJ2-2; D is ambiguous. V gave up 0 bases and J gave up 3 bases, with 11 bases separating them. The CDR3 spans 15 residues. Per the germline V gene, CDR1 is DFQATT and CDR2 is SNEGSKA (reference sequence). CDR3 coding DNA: TGCAGTGCTAGAGATTCCAGTGCGGACACCGGGGAGCTGTTTTTT. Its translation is CSARDSSADTGELFF.

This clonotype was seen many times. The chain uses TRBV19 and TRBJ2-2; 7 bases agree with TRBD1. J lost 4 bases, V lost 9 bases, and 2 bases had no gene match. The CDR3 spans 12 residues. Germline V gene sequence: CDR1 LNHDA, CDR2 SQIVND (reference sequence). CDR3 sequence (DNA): TGTGCCAGCGGACAGGCCACCGGGGAGCTGTTTTTT. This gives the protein CASGQATGELFF.

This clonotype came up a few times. Here the CDR3 reads CASSLGAGDDGELFF. CDR3 nucleotide sequence: TGTGCCAGCAGCTTGGGGGCCGGGGACGACGGGGAGCTGTTTTTT. The rearrangement links TRBV13 to TRBJ2-2, with D possibly TRBD1 on 6 matching bases. Germline V gene sequence: CDR1 PRHDT, CDR2 FYEKMQ (reference sequence). The V and J ends lost 3 bases and 7 bases respectively, with 15 bases between them. This CDR3 has 15 residues.

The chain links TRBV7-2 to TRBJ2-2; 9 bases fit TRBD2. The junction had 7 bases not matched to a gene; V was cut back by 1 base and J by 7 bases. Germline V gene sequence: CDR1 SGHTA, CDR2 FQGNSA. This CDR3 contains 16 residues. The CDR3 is CASSLEGTSWGGELFF. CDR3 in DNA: TGTGCCAGCAGCTTAGAAGGGACTAGCTGGGGCGGGGAGCTGTTTTTT.

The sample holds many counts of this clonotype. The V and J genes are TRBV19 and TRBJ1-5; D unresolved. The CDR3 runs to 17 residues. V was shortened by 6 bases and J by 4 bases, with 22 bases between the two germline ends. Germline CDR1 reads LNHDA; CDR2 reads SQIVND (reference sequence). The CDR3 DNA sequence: TGTGCCAGTAGCCTCCCCGCGGTGGGTGAGATTAATCAGCCCCAGCATTTT. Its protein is CASSLPAVGEINQPQHF.

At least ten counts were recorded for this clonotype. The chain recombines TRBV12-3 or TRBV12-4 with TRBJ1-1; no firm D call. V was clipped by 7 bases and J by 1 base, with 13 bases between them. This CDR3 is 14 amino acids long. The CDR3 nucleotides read TGTGCCAGCACCGCGCCTACCCGGAACACTGAAGCTTTCTTT. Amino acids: CASTAPTRNTEAFF.

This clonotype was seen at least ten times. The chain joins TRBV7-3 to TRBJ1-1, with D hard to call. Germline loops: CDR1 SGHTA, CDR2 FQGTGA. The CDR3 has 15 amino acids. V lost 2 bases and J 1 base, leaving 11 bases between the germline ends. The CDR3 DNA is TGTGCCAGCAGCTTATTTGGTGGGCCGAACACTGAAGCTTTCTTT. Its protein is CASSLFGGPNTEAFF.

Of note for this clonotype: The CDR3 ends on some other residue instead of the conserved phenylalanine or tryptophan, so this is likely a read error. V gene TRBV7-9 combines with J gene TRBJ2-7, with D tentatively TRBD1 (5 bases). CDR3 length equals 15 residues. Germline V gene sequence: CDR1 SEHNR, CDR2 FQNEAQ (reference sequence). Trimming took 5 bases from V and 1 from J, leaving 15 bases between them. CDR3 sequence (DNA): TGTGCCAGCAGCCTCGCCCCAGGGTGGTCCTACGAGCAGTACCTC. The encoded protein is CASSLAPGWSYEQYL.

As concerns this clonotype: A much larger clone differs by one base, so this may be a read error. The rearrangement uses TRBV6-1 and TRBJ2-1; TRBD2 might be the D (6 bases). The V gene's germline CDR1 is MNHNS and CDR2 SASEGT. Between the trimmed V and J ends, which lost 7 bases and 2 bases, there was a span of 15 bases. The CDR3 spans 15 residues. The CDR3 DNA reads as TGTGCCAGCAAGACCCTAGCGCGTCCCTACAATGAGCAGTTCTTC. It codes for CASKTLARPYNEQFF.

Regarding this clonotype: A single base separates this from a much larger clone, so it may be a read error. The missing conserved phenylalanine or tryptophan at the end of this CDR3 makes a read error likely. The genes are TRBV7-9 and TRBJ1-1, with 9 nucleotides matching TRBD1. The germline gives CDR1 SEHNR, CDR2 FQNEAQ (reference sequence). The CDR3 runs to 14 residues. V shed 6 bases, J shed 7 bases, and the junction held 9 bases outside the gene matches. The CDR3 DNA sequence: TGTGCCAGCAGTCAAGGACAGGGGAAAGATGAAGCTTTCCTT. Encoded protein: CASSQGQGKDEAFL.

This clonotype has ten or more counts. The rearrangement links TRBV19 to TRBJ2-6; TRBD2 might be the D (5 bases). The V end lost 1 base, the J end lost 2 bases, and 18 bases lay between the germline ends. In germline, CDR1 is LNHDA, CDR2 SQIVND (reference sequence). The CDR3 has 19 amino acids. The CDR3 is CASSIAFRSEVAGANVLTF. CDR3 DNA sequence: TGTGCCAGTAGTATAGCGTTCAGATCGGAGGTGGCTGGGGCCAACGTCCTGACTTTC.

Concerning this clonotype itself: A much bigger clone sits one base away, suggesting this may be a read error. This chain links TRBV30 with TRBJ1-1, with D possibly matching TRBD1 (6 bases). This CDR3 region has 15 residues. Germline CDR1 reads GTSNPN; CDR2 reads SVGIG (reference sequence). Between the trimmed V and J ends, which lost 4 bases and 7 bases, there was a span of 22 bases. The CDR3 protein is CAWKSLGGVYREAFF. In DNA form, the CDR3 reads TGTGCCTGGAAGTCTCTGGGGGGCGTATACCGTGAAGCTTTCTTT.

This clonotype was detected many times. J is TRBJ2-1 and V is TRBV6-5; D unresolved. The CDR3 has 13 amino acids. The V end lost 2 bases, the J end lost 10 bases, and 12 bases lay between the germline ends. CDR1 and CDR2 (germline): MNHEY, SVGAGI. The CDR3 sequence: CASSYGVGSEQFF. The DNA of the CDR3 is TGTGCCAGCAGTTACGGCGTAGGCTCGGAGCAGTTCTTC.

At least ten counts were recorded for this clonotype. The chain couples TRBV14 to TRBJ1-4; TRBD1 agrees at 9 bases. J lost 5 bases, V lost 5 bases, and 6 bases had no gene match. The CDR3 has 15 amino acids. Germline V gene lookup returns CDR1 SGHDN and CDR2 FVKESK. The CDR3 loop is CASSSQGAVNEKLFF. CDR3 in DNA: TGTGCCAGCAGCTCACAGGGGGCTGTGAATGAAAAACTGTTTTTT.

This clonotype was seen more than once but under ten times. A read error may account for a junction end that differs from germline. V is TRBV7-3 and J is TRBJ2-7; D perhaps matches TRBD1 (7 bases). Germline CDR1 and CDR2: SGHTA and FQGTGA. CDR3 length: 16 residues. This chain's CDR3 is CASSLTGGGGYYEQYF. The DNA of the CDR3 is TGTGCGAGCAGCTTAACCGGAGGGGGCGGCTACTACGAGCAGTACTTC.

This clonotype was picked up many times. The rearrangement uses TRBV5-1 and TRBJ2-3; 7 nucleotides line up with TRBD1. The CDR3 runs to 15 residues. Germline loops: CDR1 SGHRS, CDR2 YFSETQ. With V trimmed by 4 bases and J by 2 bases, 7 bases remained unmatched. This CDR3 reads CASSLDRTDTDTQYF. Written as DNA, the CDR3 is TGCGCCAGCAGCCTGGACAGGACGGACACAGATACGCAGTATTTT.

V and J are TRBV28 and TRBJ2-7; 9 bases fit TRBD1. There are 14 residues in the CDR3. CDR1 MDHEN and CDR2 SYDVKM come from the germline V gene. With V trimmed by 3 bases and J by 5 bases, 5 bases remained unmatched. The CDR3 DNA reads TGTGCCAGCAGTTTCCGGGACAGGGTAAACGAGCAGTACTTC. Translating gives CASSFRDRVNEQYF. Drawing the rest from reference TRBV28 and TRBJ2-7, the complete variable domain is DVKVTQSSRYLVKRTGEKVFLECVQDMDHENMFWYRQDPGLGLRLIYFSYDVKMKEKGDIPEGYSVSREKKERFSLILESASTNQTSMYLCASSFRDRVNEQYFGPGTRLTVT.

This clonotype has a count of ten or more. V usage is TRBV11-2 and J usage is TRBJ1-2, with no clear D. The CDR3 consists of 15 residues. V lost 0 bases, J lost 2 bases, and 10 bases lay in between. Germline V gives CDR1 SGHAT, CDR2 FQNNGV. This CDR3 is CASSLEGAVNYGYTF. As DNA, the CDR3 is TGTGCCAGCAGCTTAGAGGGTGCCGTCAACTATGGCTACACCTTC.

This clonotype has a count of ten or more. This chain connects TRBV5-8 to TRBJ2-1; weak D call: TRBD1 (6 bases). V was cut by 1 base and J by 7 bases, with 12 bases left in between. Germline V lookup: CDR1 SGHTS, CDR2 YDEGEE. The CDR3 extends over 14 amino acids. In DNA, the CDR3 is TGTGCCAGCAGCTTGAAAGGGGGTCAGAATGAGCAGTTCTTC. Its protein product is CASSLKGGQNEQFF. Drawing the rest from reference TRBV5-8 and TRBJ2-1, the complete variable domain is EAGVTQSPTHLIKTRGQQATLRCSPISGHTSVYWYQQALGLGLQFLLWYDEGEERNRGNFPPRFSGRQFPNYSSELNVNALELEDSALYLCASSLKGGQNEQFFGPGTRLTVL.

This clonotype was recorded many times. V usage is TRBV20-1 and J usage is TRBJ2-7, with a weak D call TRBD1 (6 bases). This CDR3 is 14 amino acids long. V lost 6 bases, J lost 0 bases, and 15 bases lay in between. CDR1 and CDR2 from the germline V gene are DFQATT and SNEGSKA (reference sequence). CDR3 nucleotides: TGCAGTGCGGATTGGACAGCTAGCTCCTACGAGCAGTACTTC. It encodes CSADWTASSYEQYF.

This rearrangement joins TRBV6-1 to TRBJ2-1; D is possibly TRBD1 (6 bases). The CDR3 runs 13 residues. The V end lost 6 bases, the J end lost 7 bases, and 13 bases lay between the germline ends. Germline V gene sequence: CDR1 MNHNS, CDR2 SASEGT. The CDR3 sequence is CASRRTGKNEQFF. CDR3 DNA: TGTGCCAGCAGAAGAACAGGGAAGAATGAGCAGTTCTTC.

Here the CDR3 reads CASSLTSGSQETQYF. CDR3 DNA sequence: TGTGCCAGCAGCTTGACTAGCGGGAGCCAAGAGACCCAGTACTTC. The chain couples TRBV7-8 to TRBJ2-5; the match to TRBD2 covers 12 bases. V shed 3 bases, J shed 1 base, and the junction held 0 bases outside the gene matches. The CDR3 is made up of 15 amino acids. Per the germline V gene, CDR1 is SGHVS and CDR2 is FQNEAQ.

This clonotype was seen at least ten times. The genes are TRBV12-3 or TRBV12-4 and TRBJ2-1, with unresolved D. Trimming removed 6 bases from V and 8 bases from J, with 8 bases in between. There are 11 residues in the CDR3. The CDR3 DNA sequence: TGTGCCAGCAGCTCGTTCGATGAGCAGTTCTTC. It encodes CASSSFDEQFF.

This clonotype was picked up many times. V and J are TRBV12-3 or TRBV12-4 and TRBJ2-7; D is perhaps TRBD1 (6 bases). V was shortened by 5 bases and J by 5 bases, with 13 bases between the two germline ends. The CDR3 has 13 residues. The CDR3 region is CASSTQNRDEQYF. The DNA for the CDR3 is TGTGCCAGCAGTACCCAAAACAGGGACGAGCAGTACTTC.

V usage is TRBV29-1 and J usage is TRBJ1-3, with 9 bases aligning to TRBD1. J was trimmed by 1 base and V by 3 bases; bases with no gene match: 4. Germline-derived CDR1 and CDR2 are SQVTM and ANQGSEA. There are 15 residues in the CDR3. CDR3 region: CSVDKGQGSGNTIYF. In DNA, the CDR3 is TGCAGCGTTGATAAGGGACAGGGTTCTGGAAACACCATATATTTT.

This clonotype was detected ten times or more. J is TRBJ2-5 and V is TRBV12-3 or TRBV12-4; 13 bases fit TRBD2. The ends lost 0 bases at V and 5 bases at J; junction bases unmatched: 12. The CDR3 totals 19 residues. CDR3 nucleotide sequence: TGTGCCAGCAGTTTAGCCCAACTAGCGGGAGGGCCCAGTTGGGAGACCCAGTACTTC. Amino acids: CASSLAQLAGGPSWETQYF.

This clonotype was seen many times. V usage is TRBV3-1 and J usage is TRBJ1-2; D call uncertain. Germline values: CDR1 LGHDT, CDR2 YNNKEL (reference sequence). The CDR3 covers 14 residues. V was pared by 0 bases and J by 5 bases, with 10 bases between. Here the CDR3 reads CASSQEHGNYGYTF. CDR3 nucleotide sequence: TGTGCCAGCAGCCAAGAACACGGTAATTATGGCTACACCTTC. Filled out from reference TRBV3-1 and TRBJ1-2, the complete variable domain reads DTAVSQTPKYLVTQMGNDKSIKCEQNLGHDTMYWYKQDSKKFLKIMFSYNNKELIINETVPNRFSPKSPDKAHLNLHINSLELGDSAVYFCASSQEHGNYGYTFGSGTRLTVV.

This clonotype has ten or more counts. CDR3 sequence reads: CASSQVEREDTGELFF. The CDR3 nucleotides read TGCGCCAGCAGCCAAGTGGAGCGGGAGGACACCGGGGAGCTGTTTTTT. The chain has TRBV4-1 and TRBJ2-2, with TRBD2 identical over 9 bases. Germline assignment: CDR1 MGHRA and CDR2 YSYEKL. The CDR3 runs to 16 residues. V was pared by 1 base and J by 3 bases, with 3 bases of the junction left unmatched.